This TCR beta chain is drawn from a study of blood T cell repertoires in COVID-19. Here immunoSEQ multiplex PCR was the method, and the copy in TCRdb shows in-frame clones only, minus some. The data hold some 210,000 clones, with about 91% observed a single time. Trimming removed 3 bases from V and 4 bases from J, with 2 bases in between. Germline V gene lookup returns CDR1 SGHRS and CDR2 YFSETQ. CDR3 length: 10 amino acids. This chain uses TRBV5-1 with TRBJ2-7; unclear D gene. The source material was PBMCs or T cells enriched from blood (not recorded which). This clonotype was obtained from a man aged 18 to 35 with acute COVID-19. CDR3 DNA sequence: TGCGCCAGCAGCTCATACGAGCAGTACTTC. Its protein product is CASSSYEQYF.